The rows below give T cell receptor beta chains drawn from one sample of a study of blood T cell repertoires in COVID-19. Sequenced by immunoSEQ multiplex PCR; TCRdb stores in-frame clones only, minus some. Here the sample spans approximately 130,000 clones, about 90% being singletons. Sequencing was performed on peripheral blood. The receptor source for this set is a woman between 45 and 60 years old who had recovered from COVID-19. Both conserved end residues are part of each CDR3. The order of the fields is D gene, clone size, J gene, V gene, CDR3 protein, CDR3 DNA. The D gene is left open where the match is weak. Expanded clones get a size class; other rows say once, few or many, or leave the size out.

TRBD1,-,TRBJ1-1,TRBV11-2,CASSTRQGETEAFF,TGTGCCAGCAGCACCCGACAGGGGGAAACTGAAGCTTTCTTT
TRBD1,-,TRBJ1-3,TRBV7-9,CASRPRQGSISGNTIYF,TGTGCCAGCAGACCCCGACAGGGCTCGATCTCTGGAAACACCATATATTTT
TRBD1,-,TRBJ1-1,TRBV6-5,CASSYDRGSTEAFF,TGTGCCAGCAGTTATGACAGGGGGTCCACTGAAGCTTTCTTT
-,-,TRBJ1-6,TRBV12-5,CASGTWSTGPLVTLHF,TGTGCTAGTGGTACTTGGTCGACAGGTCCACTTGTCACCCTCCACTTT
TRBD2,-,TRBJ2-1,TRBV24-1,CATSDGAGISGRVNEQFF,TGTGCCACCAGTGATGGGGCCGGGATTAGCGGGAGAGTTAATGAGCAGTTCTTC
TRBD2,-,TRBJ2-5,TRBV24-1,CATSEAGEETQYF,TGTGCCACCAGTGAAGCGGGAGAAGAGACCCAGTACTTC
TRBD2,-,TRBJ2-3,TRBV18,CASSLGLAFSDTQYF,TGTGCCAGCTCACTGGGACTAGCCTTCTCAGATACGCAGTATTTT
TRBD2,-,TRBJ2-3,TRBV29-1,CSVENIGLAGGSTDTQYF,TGCAGCGTAGAAAATATAGGACTAGCGGGAGGTTCCACAGATACGCAGTATTTT
-,few,TRBJ1-1,TRBV7-9,CASSLGQGEAFF,TGTGCCAGCAGCTTAGGTCAGGGGGAAGCTTTCTTT
-,once,TRBJ2-2,TRBV6-4,CASSDSTSATGELFF,TGTGCCAGCAGTGACTCGACGAGCGCGACCGGGGAGCTGTTTTTT
-,-,TRBJ2-1,TRBV3-1/TRBV3-2,CASSQSGTGRYNEQFF,TGTGCCAGCAGCCAATCCGGGACTGGAAGGTACAATGAGCAGTTCTTC
TRBD1,-,TRBJ2-2,TRBV19,CASRYEGQGMNTGELFF,TGTGCCAGTAGATATGAGGGACAGGGGATGAACACCGGGGAGCTGTTTTTT
TRBD2,-,TRBJ2-1,TRBV9,CASSVDGGYNEQFF,TGTGCCAGCAGCGTTGACGGGGGGTACAATGAGCAGTTCTTC
-,-,TRBJ1-2,TRBV12-3/TRBV12-4,CASSSRGYGYTF,TGTGCCAGCAGTTCCCGGGGGTATGGCTACACCTTC
TRBD1,-,TRBJ1-2,TRBV4-1,CASSQTLLQGTYGYTF,TGCGCCAGCAGCCAAACTCTTCTACAGGGGACCTATGGCTACACCTTC
-,-,TRBJ2-2,TRBV7-9,CASSPWRTGELFF,TGTGCCAGCAGCCCGTGGAGGACCGGGGAGCTGTTTTTT
-,-,TRBJ2-3,TRBV5-8,CASSRGGGAGPTQYF,TGTGCCAGCAGCCGCGGAGGGGGGGCGGGACCTACGCAGTATTTT
-,-,TRBJ2-5,TRBV13,CASSPRTALETQYF,TGTGCCAGCAGCCCCCGGACTGCACTAGAGACCCAGTACTTC
-,-,TRBJ1-6,TRBV3-1/TRBV3-2,CASSHRGHLSPLHF,TGTGCCAGCAGCCATAGGGGACACCTTTCACCCCTCCACTTT
-,-,TRBJ2-7,TRBV6-5,CASSYSQYSYEQYF,TGTGCCAGCAGTTACTCCCAGTACTCCTACGAGCAGTACTTC
-,once,TRBJ2-5,TRBV2,CASSGGLQVRETQYF,TGTGCCAGCAGTGGAGGGCTTCAGGTTCGGGAGACCCAGTACTTC
-,-,TRBJ1-2,TRBV29-1,CSVLIPLANYGYTF,TGCAGCGTTCTTATCCCGTTAGCTAACTATGGCTACACCTTC
-,-,TRBJ2-1,TRBV24-1,CATSEMETRKGEQFF,TGTGCCACCAGTGAAATGGAGACTAGAAAAGGTGAGCAGTTCTTC
TRBD2,-,TRBJ2-4,TRBV20-1,CSARSTSVQYF,TGCAGTGCTCGCAGTACTAGCGTTCAGTACTTC
-,-,TRBJ2-2,TRBV2,CASRDRQNTGELFF,TGTGCCAGCAGGGACAGACAGAACACCGGGGAGCTGTTTTTT
-,-,TRBJ1-2,TRBV19,CASSKADYGYTF,TGTGCCAGTAGTAAGGCGGACTATGGCTACACCTTC
TRBD1,-,TRBJ2-4,TRBV19,CASSGQGGHIQYF,TGTGCCAGTAGTGGACAGGGAGGCCACATTCAGTACTTC
-,-,TRBJ1-1,TRBV30,CAWRKQPNTEAFF,TGTGCCTGGAGGAAACAGCCTAACACTGAAGCTTTCTTT
-,-,TRBJ1-2,TRBV7-2,CASSSVSTRTEGGTF,TGTGCCAGCAGCTCCGTTTCAACCCGGACAGAAGGAGGCACCTTC
-,-,TRBJ2-7,TRBV2,CASRSGVEQYF,TGTGCCAGCAGGAGTGGAGTCGAGCAGTACTTC
TRBD1,-,TRBJ2-7,TRBV11-3,CASSLAPGTGFAYEQYF,TGTGCCAGCAGCTTAGCCCCCGGGACAGGGTTTGCCTACGAGCAGTACTTC
TRBD2,-,TRBJ2-3,TRBV15,CATSRDRGGEGTDTQYF,TGTGCCACCAGCAGAGATCGGGGAGGGGAAGGGACAGATACGCAGTATTTT
-,-,TRBJ1-1,TRBV11-3,CASSPDARNTEAFF,TGTGCCAGCAGCCCCGATGCCAGGAACACTGAAGCTTTCTTT
-,few,TRBJ1-6,TRBV5-1,CASSYDMGSPLHF,TGCGCCAGCAGCTACGACATGGGCTCACCCCTCCACTTT
-,-,TRBJ1-2,TRBV10-2,CASSDTRGSGYTF,TGCGCCAGCAGTGATACGAGGGGGAGTGGCTACACCTTC
TRBD2,-,TRBJ2-3,TRBV10-3,CAIAREGPDTQYF,TGTGCCATCGCGCGGGAGGGCCCGGATACGCAGTATTTT
-,-,TRBJ2-1,TRBV2,CASTRRDSYNEQFF,TGTGCCAGCACCCGAAGAGACAGCTACAATGAGCAGTTCTTC
-,many,TRBJ2-2,TRBV9,CASSVSASANTGELFF,TGTGCCAGCAGCGTTTCGGCTAGCGCGAACACCGGGGAGCTGTTTTTT
-,-,TRBJ1-2,TRBV28,CASRPGLSYGYTF,TGTGCCAGCAGACCGGGACTGAGCTATGGCTACACCTTC
TRBD1,-,TRBJ2-7,TRBV29-1,CSVYTGESPYEQYF,TGCAGCGTCTACACAGGGGAATCCCCCTACGAGCAGTACTTC
-,-,TRBJ1-4,TRBV5-1,CASRVEGGEKLFF,TGCGCCAGCAGGGTAGAGGGCGGGGAAAAACTGTTTTTT
TRBD1,-,TRBJ2-5,TRBV5-1,CASSLKGGLGETQYF,TGCGCCAGCAGCTTGAAAGGGGGCCTAGGGGAGACCCAGTACTTC
TRBD1,-,TRBJ1-2,TRBV29-1,CSASRDSYGYTF,TGCAGCGCATCCCGGGACAGCTATGGCTACACCTTC
-,-,TRBJ2-1,TRBV11-2,CASSLTGLISSYNEQFF,TGTGCCAGCAGCTTGACAGGTCTCATAAGCTCCTACAATGAGCAGTTCTTC
-,-,TRBJ1-4,TRBV11-2,CASSLVKGMGEKLFF,TGTGCCAGCAGCTTAGTTAAAGGAATGGGCGAAAAACTGTTTTTT
TRBD1,-,TRBJ2-7,TRBV28,CASSQTGTGWGEQYF,TGTGCCAGCAGTCAGACCGGGACAGGCTGGGGTGAGCAGTACTTC
-,-,TRBJ2-7,TRBV27,CASRSRGQKGYEQYF,TGTGCCAGCAGGTCGCGGGGGCAGAAAGGATACGAGCAGTACTTC